Sequencing of this T cell receptor (beta chain) was carried out in a study of spatial heterogeneity in lung cancer. Study-level background: Sequences of the beta chain were consistently detected in greater numbers than alpha-chain sequences. General study findings and limits: Tumoral mutation counts were tracked by counts of expanded intratumoral alpha and beta TCRs. Nonsynonymous mutation counts, ubiquitous and regional, were tracked by the respective counts of ubiquitous and regional expanded TCRs.

The V and J ends lost 2 bases and 4 bases, in that order; junction bases with no gene match: 1. Germline V gene lookup returns CDR1 MNHEY and CDR2 SVGEGT. The CDR3 is 13 amino acids. In TCRdb, the 5' RACE reads were re-called with MiXCR into one record per CDR3 protein. Of 21,000 or so distinct CDR3 sequences in the sample, roughly 6.7% were seen once. In its sample, this clonotype was seen many times. The target antigen is unknown. The time point here: sample taken at primary tumor resection. A total of approximately 70 untreated early-stage non-small cell lung cancer patients served as donors. Unsorted whole RNA samples from tumor, nontumor lung or frozen PBMC were sequenced.

Source: lung tumor tissue, taken at surgery. The TCR was taken from a male donor with early-stage non-small cell lung cancer. This rearrangement joins TRBV6-2 or TRBV6-3 to TRBJ2-5, with 7 bases identical to TRBD2. The DNA for the CDR3 is TGTGCCAGCAGTTACCGCGGGAGAGAGACCCAGTACTTC. Protein product: CASSYRGRETQYF.